Shown below are 30 T cell receptor beta chains from a single sample sequenced in a study of response to subunit inactivated influenza vaccine. One entry per CDR3 protein, called by TCRdb with MiXCR from the RT-PCR reads. This sample has roughly 760,000 distinct CDR3 sequences; over 20% occur once, and the top ten carry roughly 10%. The source material was PBMCs from blood, sampled around 5 days after vaccination. The source of these receptors is a man aged 45 to 65 who received an inactivated influenza vaccine.

V is TRBV4-3 and J is TRBJ2-5; 8 bases are a match to TRBD1. V was pared by 0 bases and J by 3 bases, with 6 bases of the junction left unmatched. CDR3 length: 16 amino acids. The germline gives CDR1 LGHNA, CDR2 YSLEER. CDR3 nucleotide sequence: TGCGCCAGCAGCCAAGATTGGAAGACAGGGGAAGAGACCCAGTACTTC. Translated, it gives CASSQDWKTGEETQYF.

The CDR3 DNA follows: TGTGCCAGCAGCATCAGGGCCGAAGATACGCAGTATTTT. This gives the protein CASSIRAEDTQYF. This chain joins TRBV7-9 and TRBJ2-3; maybe TRBD1 (5 bases). This CDR3 spans 13 amino acids. The V and J ends lost 5 bases and 5 bases respectively, with 11 bases between them. In germline, CDR1 is SEHNR, CDR2 FQNEAQ (reference sequence).

This clonotype turned up a few times. The genes are TRBV12-3 or TRBV12-4 and TRBJ1-6; the D gene is possibly TRBD1 (6 bases). The CDR3 runs to 14 residues. V gave up 5 bases and J gave up 9 bases, with 14 bases separating them. CDR3 sequence: CASSPGQKGSPLHF. Written as DNA, the CDR3 is TGTGCCAGCAGTCCGGGACAAAAGGGTTCACCCCTCCACTTT.

The chain links TRBV6-1 to TRBJ2-7; D is tentatively TRBD1 or TRBD2 (5 bases each). Germline V gene lookup returns CDR1 MNHNS and CDR2 SASEGT. V was pared by 6 bases and J by 1 base, with 16 bases between. The CDR3 length is 15 residues. CDR3 amino acids: CASRKSGTPSYEQYF. In DNA, the CDR3 is TGTGCCAGCAGGAAATCCGGGACGCCTTCCTACGAGCAGTACTTC.

This chain joins TRBV3-1 and TRBJ2-7, with TRBD1 identical over 7 bases. Germline V lookup: CDR1 LGHDT, CDR2 YNNKEL (reference sequence). The J segment lost 2 bases and the V segment lost 0 bases, leaving 4 bases of the junction unmatched. This CDR3 is 15 amino acids long. CDR3 residues: CASSQDRQGPYEQYF. The CDR3 DNA sequence: TGTGCCAGCAGCCAAGATCGACAGGGACCCTACGAGCAGTACTTC.

A few counts support this clonotype. J is TRBJ2-6 and V is TRBV6-1; the D gene could be TRBD1 or TRBD2 (5 bases each). This CDR3 spans 16 amino acids. Germline CDR1 and CDR2: MNHNS and SASEGT. Trimming removed 6 bases from V and 3 bases from J, with 15 bases in between. CDR3 bases: TGTGCCAGCAGAATGCCAGGGACGGTTGGGGCCAACGTCCTGACTTTC. Translated: CASRMPGTVGANVLTF.

This clonotype was counted between two and nine times. The gene calls are TRBV9 and TRBJ2-4; 7 bases agree with TRBD1. The germline V gene encodes CDR1 SGDLS and CDR2 YYNGEE. The CDR3 has 14 residues. The ends lost 2 bases at V and 6 bases at J; junction bases unmatched: 5. The chain's CDR3 is CASSVQQGSNIQYF. In DNA form, the CDR3 reads TGTGCCAGCAGCGTCCAACAGGGGTCAAACATTCAGTACTTC. The entire variable domain, with the rest obtained from reference TRBV9 and TRBJ2-4, is as follows: DSGVTQTPKHLITATGQRVTLRCSPRSGDLSVYWYQQSLDQGLQFLIQYYNGEERAKGNILERFSAQQFPDLHSELNLSSLELGDSALYFCASSVQQGSNIQYFGAGTRLSVL.

V and J are TRBV13 and TRBJ1-3, with TRBD1 matching 7 bases. This CDR3 has 17 residues. Trimming took 5 bases from V and 0 from J; bases not matched to a gene: 10. The germline V gene has CDR1 PRHDT and CDR2 FYEKMQ (reference sequence). The CDR3 DNA reads as TGTGCCAGCAGCCGCTGGAGGGACAGACTCTCTGGAAACACCATATATTTT. Its protein is CASSRWRDRLSGNTIYF.

This chain links TRBV7-9 with TRBJ2-5; no clear D. Trimming stripped 1 base from V and 3 bases from J, with 9 bases between. Germline V gives CDR1 SEHNR, CDR2 FQNEAQ (reference sequence). This CDR3 is built from 14 residues. The CDR3 sequence: CASSLGSAKETQYF. The DNA for the CDR3 is TGTGCCAGCAGCTTAGGGTCAGCTAAAGAGACCCAGTACTTC.

This clonotype showed up just a few times. This chain joins TRBV20-1 and TRBJ2-7; TRBD2 matches 7 bases. The CDR3 spans 12 residues. Germline V gene sequence: CDR1 DFQATT, CDR2 SNEGSKA (reference sequence). The V and J ends lost 8 bases and 4 bases, in that order; junction bases with no gene match: 8. The CDR3, as DNA: TGCAGTCTGAGCGGGAACTTATACGAGCAGTACTTC. Protein product: CSLSGNLYEQYF.

The chain uses TRBV5-1 and TRBJ1-3; no firm D call. CDR3 length equals 13 residues. CDR1 SGHRS and CDR2 YFSETQ come from the germline V gene. V was trimmed by 6 bases and J by 3 bases, leaving 10 bases between them. The CDR3 spells CASNSMDGNTIYF. CDR3 in DNA: TGCGCCAGCAATTCGATGGATGGAAACACCATATATTTT.

This clonotype was detected only a few times. The rearrangement links TRBV7-9 to TRBJ2-3; D remains ambiguous. The CDR3 spans 15 residues. Germline assignment: CDR1 SEHNR and CDR2 FQNEAQ (reference sequence). V dropped 5 bases and J dropped 6 bases, with 18 bases sitting between them. CDR3 sequence (DNA): TGTGCCAGCAGCCCCCGAAACACCCCGGAGGATACGCAGTATTTT. It translates to CASSPRNTPEDTQYF.

This clonotype was observed many times. V usage is TRBV12-3 or TRBV12-4 and J usage is TRBJ2-1; D is uncertain. CDR3 length: 15 amino acids. V was trimmed by 4 bases and J by 0 bases, leaving 10 bases between them. This CDR3 reads CASSSRAISYNEQFF. The CDR3 nucleotides are TGTGCCAGCAGTTCCAGAGCTATCTCCTACAATGAGCAGTTCTTC.

The chain employs TRBV4-1 and TRBJ2-3; no clear D. The V and J ends lost 2 bases and 2 bases respectively, with 20 bases between them. This CDR3 region has 18 residues. Germline CDR1 reads MGHRA; CDR2 reads YSYEKL. As DNA, the CDR3 is TGCGCCAGCAGCCAACTTTTTTATCCGGGCAAAATCACAGATACGCAGTATTTT. It specifies CASSQLFYPGKITDTQYF.

This sequence joins TRBV28 and TRBJ1-2; D ambiguous. The CDR3 has 14 amino acids. CDR1 and CDR2 (germline): MDHEN, SYDVKM. The V and J ends lost 3 bases and 2 bases respectively, with 10 bases between them. The CDR3 DNA reads TGTGCCAGCAGTTTGCCAGGAGCAAACTATGGCTACACCTTC. Amino acids: CASSLPGANYGYTF.

This clonotype was detected ten times or more. V is TRBV20-1 and J is TRBJ2-5; D may be TRBD1 (5 bases). The CDR3 consists of 12 residues. Germline lookup yields CDR1 DFQATT and CDR2 SNEGSKA (reference sequence). The V end was cut by 2 bases, the J end by 2 bases, with 6 bases between. Here the CDR3 DNA reads TGCAGTGCTAGACAGGGACAAGAGACCCAGTACTTC. It yields the protein CSARQGQETQYF.

The rearrangement joins TRBV12-3 or TRBV12-4 to TRBJ1-5, with D maybe TRBD1 (5 bases). The CDR3 totals 15 residues. Trimming shortened V by 3 bases and J by 4 bases, and 13 bases separated the two germline ends. The CDR3 sequence: CASSFRGWKNQPQHF. CDR3 in DNA: TGTGCCAGCAGTTTTAGGGGCTGGAAGAATCAGCCCCAGCATTTT.

This clonotype was counted many times. V usage is TRBV6-2 or TRBV6-3 and J usage is TRBJ2-1; the D gene could be TRBD1 or TRBD2 (6 bases each). Germline V gene data show CDR1 as MNHEY and CDR2 as SVGEGT. This CDR3 has 17 residues. Trimming removed 5 bases at V and 7 bases at J, with 24 bases between. The CDR3 DNA reads TGTGCCAGCAGTGCTAGGGGGTCAACCGTAGGGGGGAATGAGCAGTTCTTC. Amino acids: CASSARGSTVGGNEQFF.

The chain is built from TRBV2 and TRBJ2-1, with 8 bases aligning to TRBD2. Germline CDR1 reads SNHLY; CDR2 reads FYNNEI. The CDR3 has 21 residues. The ends lost 5 bases at V and 0 bases at J; junction bases unmatched: 21. For the CDR3, the DNA is TGTGCCAGCAGTACCAACGGACGGAAGGGTAGCGGGATGAGCTCCTACAATGAGCAGTTCTTC. This codes for CASSTNGRKGSGMSSYNEQFF.

The rearrangement joins TRBV24-1 to TRBJ2-3; D remains unclear. Trimming took off 4 bases at V and 9 bases at J, with 19 bases between the two ends. Germline CDR1 and CDR2: KGHDR and SFDVKD. This CDR3 is built from 15 residues. The CDR3 protein is CATSEARSPTNTQYF. The CDR3 DNA reads as TGTGCCACCAGTGAAGCCCGTTCCCCAACCAACACGCAGTATTTT.

In regard to this clonotype: With a much larger clone just one base away, this may be a read error. This rearrangement joins TRBV12-3 or TRBV12-4 to TRBJ2-7, with D tentatively TRBD2 (6 bases). This CDR3 comprises 15 residues. Trimming took off 6 bases at V and 3 bases at J, with 18 bases between the two ends. The CDR3, as DNA: TGTGCCAGCAGAGGACCGGCGGGACCCATCTACGAGCAGTACTTC. It translates to CASRGPAGPIYEQYF.

This clonotype has more than one count but fewer than ten. The chain uses TRBV4-3 and TRBJ1-1; the D gene is possibly TRBD1 (5 bases). The germline V and J ends were trimmed by 4 bases and 2 bases, with 14 bases remaining between them. The CDR3 has 15 amino acids. Germline CDR1 reads LGHNA; CDR2 reads YSLEER. CDR3 amino acids: CASSLALTANTEAFF. The CDR3 DNA sequence: TGCGCCAGCAGCCTAGCTTTGACAGCAAACACTGAAGCTTTCTTT.

V and J are TRBV29-1 and TRBJ1-1; 7 nucleotides agree with TRBD1. The CDR3 sequence is 13 residues long. Per germline, CDR1 SQVTM and CDR2 ANQGSEA. The ends lost 5 bases at V and 5 bases at J; junction bases unmatched: 8. The CDR3 DNA reads TGCAGCGTTAACGGATACAGGGGTACTGAAGCTTTCTTT. Translating it yields CSVNGYRGTEAFF.

The V and J genes are TRBV28 and TRBJ2-2; TRBD1 matches 7 bases. CDR1 and CDR2 (germline): MDHEN, SYDVKM. The CDR3 length is 15 residues. With V trimmed by 5 bases and J by 0 bases, 3 bases remained unmatched. For the CDR3, the DNA is TGTGCCAGCAGTCGACAGGGTACGAACACCGGGGAGCTGTTTTTT. It encodes CASSRQGTNTGELFF.

This clonotype showed up just a few times. The gene calls are TRBV12-3 or TRBV12-4 and TRBJ2-7; D is undetermined. The CDR3 runs 13 residues. V was trimmed by 3 bases and J by 4 bases, leaving 10 bases between them. This CDR3 reads CASSFGQVYEQYF. DNA for the CDR3: TGTGCCAGCAGTTTCGGCCAAGTTTACGAGCAGTACTTC.

This clonotype turned up a few times. The gene calls are TRBV28 and TRBJ2-1; 8 bases are shared with TRBD2. Germline values: CDR1 MDHEN, CDR2 SYDVKM. Trimming removed 2 bases from V and 6 bases from J; junction bases left unmatched: 6. This CDR3 comprises 15 residues. The CDR3 loop reads CASSLRGLAGNEQFF. The CDR3 DNA is TGTGCCAGCAGTTTACGAGGACTAGCTGGCAATGAGCAGTTCTTC.

The chain combines TRBV20-1 with TRBJ2-1; D is possibly TRBD1 (6 bases). The CDR3 is 16 amino acids. CDR1 and CDR2 (germline): DFQATT, SNEGSKA (reference sequence). The V and J ends lost 3 bases and 0 bases respectively, with 15 bases between them. In nucleotides, the CDR3 is TGCAGTGCTAGGGGCCTGGGGGCGAGCTCCTACAATGAGCAGTTCTTC. Its translation: CSARGLGASSYNEQFF.

This clonotype was picked up many times. V and J are TRBV3-1 and TRBJ2-7, with D possibly matching TRBD1 (5 bases). Germline-derived CDR1 and CDR2 are LGHDT and YNNKEL (reference sequence). V shed 5 bases and J shed 2 bases, with 7 bases lying between them. The CDR3 runs 12 residues. The CDR3 loop is CASSDSPYEQYF. CDR3 sequence (DNA): TGTGCCAGCAGCGACAGTCCCTACGAGCAGTACTTC.

In this sample, this clonotype turned up many times. The V gene is TRBV20-1, the J gene TRBJ2-7, with 9 bases matching TRBD2. The CDR3 spans 17 residues. The ends lost 5 bases at V and 3 bases at J; junction bases unmatched: 17. CDR1 and CDR2 (germline): DFQATT, SNEGSKA (reference sequence). As DNA, the CDR3 is TGCAGTGCTTCCCCTTTCCAGCGGGGGGCCAGGGTCTACGAGCAGTACTTC. The encoded protein is CSASPFQRGARVYEQYF.

This clonotype showed up just a few times. The V and J genes are TRBV15 and TRBJ2-3; D is perhaps TRBD2 (5 bases). This CDR3 spans 14 amino acids. Trimming shortened V by 4 bases and J by 8 bases, and 16 bases separated the two germline ends. Germline loops: CDR1 LNHNV, CDR2 YYDKDF (reference sequence). In DNA, the CDR3 is TGTGCCACCAGCACAGGTTTTTCAGCGGCTACGCAGTATTTT. As protein: CATSTGFSAATQYF.